The 13 T cell receptor beta chains below come from one sample, sequenced in a study of control samples from healthy donors and cancer patients (dated by TCRdb to the early 2020s). The protocol used for the library was the immunoSEQ multiplex PCR assay. This is the immuneACCESS table as TCRdb keeps it, with only in-frame sequences that have V and J called. A part of the clones is gone; compared with another copy, unresolved V genes explain less than half, and the rest is unexplained. Within this sample are 68,000 or so clones, with 83% of them counted one time only. The ten top clones hold around a sixth of the sample. The sample consisted of blood. The receptor source for this set is a man in his 60s in good health.

This clone appeared a single time. The CDR3 nucleotides read TGTGCCAGCAGGCGACGCGGGACCCCCGCGTATTCTAGCACCGGGGAGCTGTTTTTT. Its translation: CASRRRGTPAYSSTGELFF. The V call is TRBV3-1 (or the pseudogene TRBV3-2), the J call TRBJ2-2; TRBD2 is a possible D gene (6 bases). CDR1 is LGHDT and CDR2 is YNNKEL in the germline V gene (reference sequence). The CDR3 sequence is 19 residues long. V was pared by 6 bases and J by 4 bases, with 27 bases between.

V usage is TRBV7-2 and J usage is TRBJ2-1; 7 bases are shared with TRBD2. V gave up 5 bases and J gave up 0 bases; unmatched junction bases: 4. CDR1 is SGHTA, CDR2 FQGNSA, per germline. The length of the CDR3 is 15 residues. Here the CDR3 reads CASSPAGFSYNEQFF. CDR3 bases: TGTGCCAGCAGCCCAGCGGGATTCTCCTACAATGAGCAGTTCTTC.

The chain employs TRBV27 and TRBJ2-7; D is ambiguous. The ends were cut back, 5 bases at V and 3 bases at J, with 11 bases in the middle. Germline loops: CDR1 MNHEY, CDR2 SMNVEV (reference sequence). This CDR3 spans 13 amino acids. The CDR3 loop reads CASSPHAGYEQYF. The DNA for the CDR3 is TGTGCCAGCAGTCCCCACGCCGGCTACGAGCAGTACTTC.

The chain recombines TRBV15 with TRBJ2-6, with D uncertain. V lost 8 bases, J lost 2 bases, and 13 bases lay in between. The CDR3 runs to 15 residues. The V gene's germline CDR1 is LNHNV and CDR2 YYDKDF (reference sequence). This chain's CDR3 is CATSADGAGANVLTF. The DNA of the CDR3 is TGTGCCACCTCCGCGGATGGTGCTGGGGCCAACGTCCTGACTTTC.

The chain joins TRBV5-1 to TRBJ2-3; 11 positions agree with TRBD1. V trimming: 3 bases; J trimming: 1 base; junction bases outside the gene matches: 7. In germline, CDR1 is SGHRS, CDR2 YFSETQ. The CDR3 contains 17 residues. CDR3: CASSWTGGQSGTDTQYF. In DNA, the CDR3 is TGCGCCAGCAGCTGGACAGGGGGCCAATCTGGCACAGATACGCAGTATTTT. Complete variable domain (other parts from reference TRBV5-1 and TRBJ2-3): KAGVTQTPRYLIKTRGQQVTLSCSPISGHRSVSWYQQTPGQGLQFLFEYFSETQRNKGNFPGRFSGRQFSNSRSEMNVSTLELGDSALYLCASSWTGGQSGTDTQYFGPGTRLTVL.

The J gene is TRBJ2-1, the V gene TRBV30; 11 positions match TRBD2. Trimming took 2 bases from V and 6 from J; bases not matched to a gene: 6. Germline CDR1 is GTSNPN and CDR2 is SVGIG (reference sequence). The CDR3 spans 15 residues. CDR3 bases: TGTGCCTGGAGTCGGTGGGGGACTAGCGGCAATGAGCAGTTCTTC. Protein: CAWSRWGTSGNEQFF. Looking up the rest from reference TRBV30 and TRBJ2-1 gives the full variable domain: SQTIHQWPATLVQPVGSPLSLECTVEGTSNPNLYWYRQAAGRGLQLLFYSVGIGQISSEVPQNLSASRPQDRQFILSSKKLLLSDSGFYLCAWSRWGTSGNEQFFGPGTRLTVL.

The chain is built from TRBV19 and TRBJ2-7; 12 nucleotides line up with TRBD2. With V trimmed by 3 bases and J by 6 bases, 6 bases remained unmatched. This CDR3 has 15 amino acids. Looked up from germline, CDR1 is LNHDA and CDR2 is SQIVND (reference sequence). The CDR3 loop is CASSIWLAGGGEQYF. The CDR3 nucleotides are TGTGCCAGTAGTATTTGGCTAGCGGGAGGGGGCGAGCAGTACTTC. Using reference TRBV19 and TRBJ2-7 for the parts outside the CDR3, the full variable domain is DGGITQSPKYLFRKEGQNVTLSCEQNLNHDAMYWYRQDPGQGLRLIYYSQIVNDFQKGDIAEGYSVSREKKESFPLTVTSAQKNPTAFYLCASSIWLAGGGEQYFGPGTRLTVT.

This sequence joins TRBV9 and TRBJ2-7; D may be TRBD1 or TRBD2 (5 bases each). V was clipped by 4 bases and J by 0 bases, with 14 bases between them. The CDR3 length is 15 residues. CDR1 and CDR2 from the germline V gene are SGDLS and YYNGEE. CDR3 amino acids: CASSPRDLHSYEQYF. CDR3 nucleotides: TGTGCCAGCAGCCCCCGGGACCTTCACTCCTACGAGCAGTACTTC.

The CDR3 region is CASSHPGSLMVDTQYF. In DNA, the CDR3 is TGCGCCAGCAGCCATCCAGGATCCCTGATGGTAGATACGCAGTATTTT. The V gene is TRBV4-1, the J gene TRBJ2-3, with unresolved D. The V gene's germline CDR1 is MGHRA and CDR2 YSYEKL. The CDR3 sequence is 16 residues long. V shed 3 bases and J shed 5 bases, with 18 bases lying between them.

This clone qualifies as medium-sized. The rearrangement links TRBV7-9 to TRBJ2-3, with 12 nucleotides matching TRBD2. Unmatched junction bases numbered 7, after V lost 1 base and J lost 2 bases. CDR1 is SEHNR, CDR2 FQNEAQ, per germline (reference sequence). The CDR3 consists of 18 residues. Written as DNA, the CDR3 is TGTGCCAGCAGCTTAGGGACTAGCGGGATGGGGGCCACAGATACGCAGTATTTT. As protein: CASSLGTSGMGATDTQYF.

The chain recombines TRBV5-4 with TRBJ2-5; 14 bases agree with TRBD2. The germline V gene has CDR1 SGHNT and CDR2 YYREEE (reference sequence). The CDR3 runs 15 residues. With 3 bases clipped from V and 5 bases from J, the junction kept 3 bases outside the gene matches. The CDR3 nucleotides are TGTGCCAGCAGCTCGGGACTAGCGGGAGTTGAGACCCAGTACTTC. Translating it yields CASSSGLAGVETQYF.

This clone was seen only a few times. The CDR3 here is CASSLKRRQGTYNEQFF. CDR3 DNA: TGCGCCAGCAGCTTGAAGAGGAGACAGGGTACCTACAATGAGCAGTTCTTC. The V and J genes are TRBV5-1 and TRBJ2-1, with 7 nucleotides matching TRBD1. V was clipped by 1 base and J by 2 bases; unmatched bases: 9. The CDR3 spans 17 residues. Germline CDR1 is SGHRS and CDR2 is YFSETQ.

The chain combines TRBV2 with TRBJ1-3, with D tentatively TRBD1 (6 bases). Germline V lookup: CDR1 SNHLY, CDR2 FYNNEI. V was clipped by 6 bases and J by 4 bases, with 13 bases between them. CDR3 size: 14 residues. As DNA, the CDR3 is TGTGCCAGCAGAGAAACAGGGTTGGGAAACACCATATATTTT. Its translation: CASRETGLGNTIYF.